The T cell receptor (beta chain) described here comes from a study of T-cell reconstitution after alpha-beta-depleted transplantation in children. This clonotype was observed a few times. CDR1 is SGHTA, CDR2 FQGTGA, per germline. This CDR3 has 15 residues. With 0 bases removed from V and 4 bases from J, the gap between germline ends came to 11 bases. TCRbeta library preparation incorporated unique molecular identifiers. TCRdb re-derived calls from the PCR reads in MiXCR, one entry per CDR3 protein. The data show about 340,000 distinct CDR3 sequences, 10% seen once. This material consisted of PBMCs from the stem cell graft donor, taken from the stem cell graft. This receptor was obtained from a human donor who donated a stem cell graft to a child with acute lymphoblastic leukemia. V is TRBV7-3 and J is TRBJ2-3, with D unresolved. For the CDR3, the DNA is TGTGCCAGCAGCTTAACAGGGTTCTTCCCAGATACGCAGTATTTT. It yields the protein CASSLTGFFPDTQYF.